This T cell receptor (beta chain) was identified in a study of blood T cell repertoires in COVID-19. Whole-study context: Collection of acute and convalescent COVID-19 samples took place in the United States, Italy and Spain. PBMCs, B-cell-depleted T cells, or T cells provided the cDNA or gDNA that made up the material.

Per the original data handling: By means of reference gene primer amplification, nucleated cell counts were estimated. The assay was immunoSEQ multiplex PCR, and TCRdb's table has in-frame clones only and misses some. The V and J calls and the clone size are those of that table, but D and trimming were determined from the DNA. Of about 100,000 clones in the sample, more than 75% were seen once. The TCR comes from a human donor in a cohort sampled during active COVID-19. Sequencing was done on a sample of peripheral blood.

CDR3 loop: CACIQWPGGYTF. The CDR3 bases are TGTGCCTGCATTCAGTGGCCGGGGGGCTACACCTTC. The V gene is TRBV30, the J gene TRBJ1-2; D ambiguous. V was trimmed by 6 bases and J by 8 bases, leaving 16 bases between them. The CDR3 is made up of 12 amino acids. Germline V CDR1 and CDR2: GTSNPN, SVGIG (reference sequence).